This TCR beta chain was sequenced in a study of PD-1 blockade in classical Hodgkin lymphoma. The CDR3 extends over 19 amino acids. Clones were read by immunoSEQ multiplex PCR, and TCRdb kept only the in-frame ones, dropping some. The repertoire consists of almost 85,000 clones, with roughly 90% occurring once and the leading ten covering roughly a fifth. Brentuximab vedotin exposure varied, and every patient relapsed after autologous stem cell transplantation. The receptor's source is a human donor with classical Hodgkin lymphoma. Sequenced here: peripheral blood mononuclear cells (PBMCs), sampled at baseline. The V and J genes are TRBV21-1 and TRBJ2-3; the table's D gene call, TRBD2, was not cross checked with the DNA. TRBV21-1 is marked as a pseudogene. The CDR3 region is CASSKARDGRAIGTDTQYF. CDR3 coding DNA: TGTGCCAGCAGCAAAGCGCGTGACGGGAGGGCAATCGGGACAGATACGCAGTATTTT.